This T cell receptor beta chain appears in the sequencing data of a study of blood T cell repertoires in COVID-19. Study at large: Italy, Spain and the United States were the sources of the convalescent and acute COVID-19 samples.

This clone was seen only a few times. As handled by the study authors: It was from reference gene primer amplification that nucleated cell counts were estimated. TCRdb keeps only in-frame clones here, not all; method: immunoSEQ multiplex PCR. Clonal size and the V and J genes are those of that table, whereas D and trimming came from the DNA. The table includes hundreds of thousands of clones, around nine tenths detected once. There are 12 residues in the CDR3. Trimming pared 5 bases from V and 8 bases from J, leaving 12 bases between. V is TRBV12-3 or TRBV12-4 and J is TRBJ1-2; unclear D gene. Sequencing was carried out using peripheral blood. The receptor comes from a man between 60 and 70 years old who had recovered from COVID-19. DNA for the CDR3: TGTGCCAGCAGTCCTTCGGGAAGAGGCTACACCTTC. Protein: CASSPSGRGYTF.